The rows below give T cell receptor beta chains drawn from one sample of a study of blood T cell repertoires in COVID-19. Assay used: immunoSEQ multiplex PCR; TCRdb lists only in-frame clones, some missing. The sample carries 260,000 or so clones, about 91% recorded once. The sequenced material came from PBMCs or T cells enriched from blood (not recorded which). Receptors originate from a woman aged 40 to 50 with acute COVID-19. CDR3s include the opening cysteine and the closing phenylalanine or tryptophan. A D gene is named only where the DNA matches it firmly. Clone size, where shown, is once, few, many, or a class for clones that have expanded.

d_call clone_size j_call v_call cdr3_nt cdr3_aa
TRBD1 - TRBJ1-1 TRBV5-1 TGCGCCAGCAGCTTGGACGACAGGGGGGAGAACACTGAAGCTTTCTTT CASSLDDRGENTEAFF
TRBD1 few TRBJ2-7 TRBV10-1 TGCGCCAGCAGCCGGGACAGCTACGAGCAGTACTTC CASSRDSYEQYF
- - TRBJ2-1 TRBV3-1/TRBV3-2 TGTGCCAGCAGCCAAGATTTCGGGACACACAATGAGCAGTTCTTC CASSQDFGTHNEQFF
TRBD1 - TRBJ2-3 TRBV5-1 TGCGCCAGCAGCTCCCGACAGGGTTCAGATACGCAGTATTTT CASSSRQGSDTQYF
- - TRBJ1-2 TRBV6-5 TGTGCCAGCAGCTCCACAGGCAACTATGGCTACACCTTC CASSSTGNYGYTF
- - TRBJ2-1 TRBV11-3 TGTGCCAGCAGCTTCAAGGACAGCACCTACAATGAGCAGTTCTTC CASSFKDSTYNEQFF
- - TRBJ2-7 TRBV28 TGTGCCAGCAGTTTTGCGGGAACAACCTCCTACGAGCAGTACTTC CASSFAGTTSYEQYF
TRBD2 - TRBJ2-1 TRBV2 TGTGCCAGCAGCTATGGACTAGCGGGAGACGATGAGCAGTTCTTC CASSYGLAGDDEQFF
- - TRBJ1-2 TRBV30 TGTGCCTGGGCAAGAGATCATGTTTTTGGCTACACCTTC CAWARDHVFGYTF
TRBD1 - TRBJ2-3 TRBV19 TGTGCCAGTGCGGACAGGGCCGGTTCCGATACGCAGTATTTT CASADRAGSDTQYF
- - TRBJ2-3 TRBV7-2 TGTGCCAGCAGCTATACAGGGTTGAGGGCCACAGATACGCAGTATTTT CASSYTGLRATDTQYF
- - TRBJ1-1 TRBV7-2 TGTGCCAGCACTGCAGGGTATTTAGTTGAAGCTTTCTTT CASTAGYLVEAFF
- - TRBJ1-1 TRBV18 TGTGCCAGCTCCGAGGGACTATTAGGGGACACTGAAGCTTTCTTT CASSEGLLGDTEAFF